A single sample is the source of the 27 T cell receptor beta chains below, sequenced in a study of blood T cell repertoires in COVID-19. The data were produced by immunoSEQ multiplex PCR, yet TCRdb's version contains in-frame clones alone and is incomplete. The sample includes 210,000 or so clones, roughly nine tenths seen only once; the top ten take approximately 12%. The sequenced sample was peripheral blood. The receptors were gathered from a woman between 18 and 29 years old who had recovered from COVID-19.

The chain employs TRBV7-3 and TRBJ2-1; 9 bases are a match to TRBD1. Germline CDR1 reads SGHTA; CDR2 reads FQGTGA. The CDR3 is 20 residues long. The V gene end was trimmed by 5 bases and the J gene end by 5 bases; junction bases not matched to a gene: 22. The CDR3 reads CASSPNLRDRVYFADNEQFF. DNA for the CDR3: TGTGCCAGCAGCCCTAACCTCCGGGACAGGGTTTATTTTGCGGACAATGAGCAGTTCTTC.

The J gene is TRBJ2-3, the V gene TRBV25-1; no definite D call. The V and J ends lost 2 bases and 2 bases respectively, with 11 bases between them. CDR3 length: 15 amino acids. Germline V gene lookup returns CDR1 MGHDK and CDR2 SYGVNS. The CDR3 sequence is CASSEQVRPTDTQYF. DNA for the CDR3: TGTGCCAGCAGTGAACAGGTTAGGCCCACAGATACGCAGTATTTT.

The rearrangement links TRBV2 to TRBJ2-5; 9 bases agree with TRBD1. The CDR3 sequence is 17 residues long. The V segment lost 3 bases and the J segment 7 bases; nucleotides outside the gene matches: 15. CDR1 SNHLY and CDR2 FYNNEI come from the germline V gene. The CDR3 nucleotides are TGTGCCAGCAGTGAGATTTGGGGGACAGGGAAGACATGGACCCAGTACTTC. Protein sequence: CASSEIWGTGKTWTQYF.

V gene TRBV6-5 combines with J gene TRBJ1-1; TRBD1 agrees at 7 bases. The CDR3 is 15 residues long. Losses at the gene ends were 2 bases for V and 6 bases for J; bases not matched to a gene: 9. CDR1 is MNHEY and CDR2 is SVGAGI in the germline V gene. The CDR3, as DNA: TGTGCCAGCAGTTACGTAACAGGGGCGAGTCCTGAAGCTTTCTTT. Translating it yields CASSYVTGASPEAFF.

This clone was seen only once. This chain uses TRBV30 with TRBJ1-1; D call uncertain. Trimming cost V 2 bases and J 0 bases, with 4 bases left between them. Germline V gene sequence: CDR1 GTSNPN, CDR2 SVGIG (reference sequence). This CDR3 region has 12 residues. CDR3 sequence: CAWSTMNTEAFF. The CDR3, as DNA: TGTGCCTGGAGTACTATGAACACTGAAGCTTTCTTT.

The J gene is TRBJ1-1, the V gene TRBV7-2, with 7 bases that match TRBD1. CDR3 length: 16 amino acids. Trimming removed 5 bases from V and 6 bases from J; junction bases left unmatched: 15. Germline-derived CDR1 and CDR2 are SGHTA and FQGNSA. CDR3 sequence (DNA): TGTGCCAGCAGCCCCCGGGACAGATCAGTAATCGCTGAAGCTTTCTTT. As protein: CASSPRDRSVIAEAFF.

This rearrangement joins TRBV7-3 to TRBJ2-3, with D possibly TRBD1 on 5 matching bases. Germline V gene lookup returns CDR1 SGHTA and CDR2 FQGTGA. V was clipped by 2 bases and J by 1 base, with 7 bases between them. The CDR3 is 14 amino acids. Here the CDR3 reads CASSLQGGTDTQYF. As DNA, the CDR3 is TGTGCCAGCAGCTTACAGGGTGGCACAGATACGCAGTATTTT.

The DNA for the CDR3 is TGTGCCACCAGCGGGACTTACAGCGGGGAGACCCAGTACTTC. Its translation is CATSGTYSGETQYF. The chain is built from TRBV24-1 and TRBJ2-5; D perhaps matches TRBD2 (6 bases). V lost 7 bases, J lost 5 bases, and 16 bases lay in between. CDR3 length: 14 residues. CDR1 is KGHDR and CDR2 is SFDVKD in the germline V gene.

The rearrangement joins TRBV5-6 to TRBJ1-1; tentative D call: TRBD1 (6 bases). CDR3 length: 13 amino acids. Germline CDR1 SGHDT, CDR2 YYEEEE. V lost 5 bases to trimming and J lost 5 bases, with 13 bases between them. CDR3 sequence (DNA): TGTGCCAGCAGACAGAACAGGGATACTGAAGCTTTCTTT. Amino acid sequence: CASRQNRDTEAFF.

The J gene is TRBJ2-1, the V gene TRBV29-1; 9 nucleotides line up with TRBD2. Germline-derived CDR1 and CDR2 are SQVTM and ANQGSEA. The junction had 4 bases not matched to a gene; V was cut back by 6 bases and J by 1 base. This CDR3 has 14 residues. The CDR3 DNA sequence: TGCAGCGTCTCTAGCGGGACTTCCTACAATGAGCAGTTCTTC. It codes for CSVSSGTSYNEQFF.

The rearrangement uses TRBV19 and TRBJ2-1; 7 bases agree with TRBD2. CDR1 is LNHDA and CDR2 is SQIVND in the germline V gene (reference sequence). This CDR3 contains 14 residues. J lost 6 bases, V lost 3 bases, and 5 bases had no gene match. CDR3 sequence: CASSISAGSNEQFF. The DNA of the CDR3 is TGTGCCAGTAGTATTTCAGCGGGATCCAATGAGCAGTTCTTC.

This clone is a singleton in its sample. The genes are TRBV14 and TRBJ2-7, with a possible D match to TRBD1 (6 bases). V shed 3 bases and J shed 0 bases, with 12 bases lying between them. This CDR3 comprises 15 residues. Germline CDR1 SGHDN, CDR2 FVKESK. The CDR3 sequence is CASSQTGSFSYEQYF. The CDR3 bases are TGTGCCAGCAGCCAGACAGGATCTTTCTCCTACGAGCAGTACTTC.

The chain is built from TRBV27 and TRBJ2-7; 7 nucleotides line up with TRBD2. The CDR3 covers 14 residues. V was clipped by 5 bases and J by 2 bases; unmatched bases: 6. In germline, CDR1 is MNHEY, CDR2 SMNVEV (reference sequence). CDR3 in amino acids: CASSLAEVPYEQYF. CDR3 bases: TGTGCCAGCAGTCTAGCGGAAGTCCCCTACGAGCAGTACTTC.

The chain uses TRBV12-3 or TRBV12-4 and TRBJ1-3; D is uncertain. V lost 7 bases and J lost 2, with 9 bases in between. The CDR3 totals 13 residues. The CDR3 sequence is CASTPRAGNTIYF. As DNA, the CDR3 is TGTGCCAGCACCCCTCGGGCTGGAAACACCATATATTTT.

V and J are TRBV7-9 and TRBJ1-1, with 8 bases identical to TRBD1. The trim removed 7 bases at V and 9 bases at J, leaving 13 bases unmatched. The CDR3 consists of 14 residues. The germline CDR1 and CDR2 sequences are SEHNR and FQNEAQ (reference sequence). The CDR3 nucleotides are TGTGCCAGCAACAGGGGGTTAGGGTCGAGGAAAGCTTTCTTT. Protein product: CASNRGLGSRKAFF.

The chain uses TRBV25-1 and TRBJ2-1; a weak D match, TRBD2 (5 bases). V was trimmed by 5 bases and J by 4 bases, leaving 9 bases between them. CDR3 length: 13 amino acids. CDR1 and CDR2 from the germline V gene are MGHDK and SYGVNS. The chain's CDR3 is CASSRTGYNEQFF. The CDR3 DNA reads as TGTGCCAGCAGTAGGACGGGGTACAATGAGCAGTTCTTC.

The V and J genes are TRBV27 and TRBJ1-2; TRBD1 aligns across 7 bases. CDR1 and CDR2 (germline): MNHEY, SMNVEV (reference sequence). The junction had 10 bases not matched to a gene; V was cut back by 1 base and J by 8 bases. The CDR3 extends over 15 amino acids. The CDR3 nucleotides read TGTGCCAGCAGTTTATACGGAACAGGGGCCAGCGGCTACACCTTC. Encoded protein: CASSLYGTGASGYTF.

The chain joins TRBV27 to TRBJ1-5, with 8 positions matching TRBD1. CDR3 size: 12 residues. Germline-derived CDR1 and CDR2 are MNHEY and SMNVEV (reference sequence). Germline trimming cut 8 bases from V and 7 bases from J; bases unmatched to any gene: 4. The CDR3 nucleotides read TGTGCCAGCGGACAGGGTCGACAGCCCCAGCATTTT. Translated: CASGQGRQPQHF.

V usage is TRBV6-5 and J usage is TRBJ1-5; 10 bases fit TRBD1. This CDR3 has 15 amino acids. Germline values: CDR1 MNHEY, CDR2 SVGAGI. V trimming: 6 bases; J trimming: 7 bases; junction bases outside the gene matches: 9. The CDR3 here is CASSDRDRGGQPQHF. The CDR3 DNA reads as TGTGCCAGCAGCGATCGGGACAGGGGAGGACAGCCCCAGCATTTT.

This chain uses TRBV4-3 with TRBJ2-1; the D gene is possibly TRBD2 (6 bases). The CDR3 is 16 residues long. Trimming left V 1 base short and J 3 bases short, with 13 bases between. Germline CDR1 LGHNA, CDR2 YSLEER. The CDR3 is CASSQGRGTIYNEQFF. The CDR3 region has the DNA TGCGCCAGCAGCCAAGGTCGGGGGACGATCTACAATGAGCAGTTCTTC.

CDR3 nucleotides: TGCGCCAGCAGCCAAGATTCACCGGTCATCACCGGGGAGCTGTTTTTT. This translates into CASSQDSPVITGELFF. The V gene is TRBV4-3, the J gene TRBJ2-2; D gene uncertain. Germline loops: CDR1 LGHNA, CDR2 YSLEER. The CDR3 runs to 16 residues. Deletions cut 0 bases from V and 4 bases from J, with 12 bases between.

The V call is TRBV7-3, the J call TRBJ1-1, with a weak D call TRBD1 (6 bases). CDR3 size: 14 residues. Germline-derived CDR1 and CDR2 are SGHTA and FQGTGA. V lost 4 bases and J lost 1, with 10 bases in between. In nucleotides, the CDR3 is TGTGCCAGCAGCTCAACAGGGAGGAACACTGAAGCTTTCTTT. The encoded protein is CASSSTGRNTEAFF.

The V and J genes are TRBV7-9 and TRBJ2-1, with 8 bases lining up with TRBD1. The CDR3 extends over 14 amino acids. V was pared by 5 bases and J by 10 bases, with 10 bases of the junction left unmatched. Germline assignment: CDR1 SEHNR and CDR2 FQNEAQ (reference sequence). The CDR3 loop is CASSPLGQGKEQFF. CDR3 coding DNA: TGTGCCAGCAGCCCCCTCGGACAGGGAAAAGAGCAGTTCTTC.

The rearrangement uses TRBV25-1 and TRBJ2-1; TRBD1 agrees at 9 bases. Trimming took 3 bases from V and 5 from J; bases not matched to a gene: 5. The germline gives CDR1 MGHDK, CDR2 SYGVNS. The CDR3 contains 15 residues. For the CDR3, the DNA is TGTGCCAGCAGTGACACAAGGGACAGGGACAATGAGCAGTTCTTC. It yields the protein CASSDTRDRDNEQFF.

This clone was seen only a few times. The gene calls are TRBV9 and TRBJ2-2; D is undetermined. The V gene lost 0 bases and the J gene lost 5 bases, with 5 bases spanning the gap. The CDR3 has 13 residues. Germline V lookup: CDR1 SGDLS, CDR2 YYNGEE. The CDR3 coding sequence is TGTGCCAGCAGCGTAGTTACTACCGGGGAGCTGTTTTTT. It encodes CASSVVTTGELFF.

The V gene is TRBV19, the J gene TRBJ2-7; possibly TRBD1 for D (5 bases). The CDR3 totals 15 residues. Trimming took 1 base from V and 1 from J, leaving 11 bases between them. CDR1 is LNHDA, CDR2 SQIVND, per germline (reference sequence). The CDR3 bases are TGTGCCAGTAGTATAGGGGCAGGGCGTTCCTACGAGCAGTACTTC. This translates into CASSIGAGRSYEQYF.

The rearrangement uses TRBV4-1 and TRBJ1-4; D possibly corresponds to TRBD1 (5 bases). Per the germline V gene, CDR1 is MGHRA and CDR2 is YSYEKL. The CDR3 runs 18 residues. The V and J ends lost 2 bases and 0 bases respectively, with 16 bases between them. The CDR3 DNA sequence: TGCGCCAGCAGCCAAAGTCAGGGTAAAGCTGCAACTAATGAAAAACTGTTTTTT. Protein sequence: CASSQSQGKAATNEKLFF.